This TCR beta chain was found in a study of blood T cells in healthy people across ages. Study outcomes and limitations: Underestimates were what the diversity estimates from one million T cells were considered to be.

Trimming took off 1 base at V and 0 bases at J, with 7 bases between the two ends. CDR1 is SGHRS, CDR2 YFSETQ, per germline. This CDR3 is built from 15 residues. The use of a sample-barcoded 5' primer and a J-beta primer mix characterized a second PCR of roughly 6 to 11 cycles. TCRdb independently ran MiXCR on the 5' RACE reads; one entry per CDR3 protein. Seen here are some 700,000 distinct CDR3 sequences, roughly 20% observed once, and the top ten hold 22%. Researchers isolated at least 6 million PBMCs per sample. This clonotype was counted a few times. Antigen unknown. The receptor's source is a man between 65 and 80 years old in good health. Sequencing used blood. The rearrangement links TRBV5-1 to TRBJ2-2; D unresolved. The CDR3 spells CASSLSLANTGELFF. CDR3 nucleotide sequence: TGCGCCAGCAGCTTGTCTCTTGCGAACACCGGGGAGCTGTTTTTT. Drawing the rest from reference TRBV5-1 and TRBJ2-2, the complete variable domain is KAGVTQTPRYLIKTRGQQVTLSCSPISGHRSVSWYQQTPGQGLQFLFEYFSETQRNKGNFPGRFSGRQFSNSRSEMNVSTLELGDSALYLCASSLSLANTGELFFGEGSRLTVL.